This T cell receptor beta chain comes out of a study of blood T cell repertoires in COVID-19. In the original analysis: It was from reference gene primer amplification that nucleated cell counts were estimated. Sequencing used immunoSEQ multiplex PCR; TCRdb keeps in-frame clones, though not all of them. Clonal size and the V and J genes are those of that table, whereas D and trimming came from the DNA. The data show approximately 200,000 clones, roughly 80% seen once. The CDR3 covers 15 residues. Germline CDR1 is MDHEN and CDR2 is SYDVKM. Trimming shortened V by 3 bases and J by 3 bases, and 14 bases separated the two germline ends. Seattle patients were enrolled during active infection and followed longitudinally.

The material sequenced was peripheral blood. This receptor was identified in a woman of 80 years or more with COVID-19, enrolled during active disease. The genes are TRBV28 and TRBJ2-5; D might be TRBD1 (6 bases). DNA for the CDR3: TGTGCCAGCAGTTTCTATCAAGGACAGAAAGAGACCCAGTACTTC. This sequence encodes CASSFYQGQKETQYF. Together with reference TRBV28 and TRBJ2-5, the CDR3 gives the full variable domain: DVKVTQSSRYLVKRTGEKVFLECVQDMDHENMFWYRQDPGLGLRLIYFSYDVKMKEKGDIPEGYSVSREKKERFSLILESASTNQTSMYLCASSFYQGQKETQYFGPGTRLLVL.